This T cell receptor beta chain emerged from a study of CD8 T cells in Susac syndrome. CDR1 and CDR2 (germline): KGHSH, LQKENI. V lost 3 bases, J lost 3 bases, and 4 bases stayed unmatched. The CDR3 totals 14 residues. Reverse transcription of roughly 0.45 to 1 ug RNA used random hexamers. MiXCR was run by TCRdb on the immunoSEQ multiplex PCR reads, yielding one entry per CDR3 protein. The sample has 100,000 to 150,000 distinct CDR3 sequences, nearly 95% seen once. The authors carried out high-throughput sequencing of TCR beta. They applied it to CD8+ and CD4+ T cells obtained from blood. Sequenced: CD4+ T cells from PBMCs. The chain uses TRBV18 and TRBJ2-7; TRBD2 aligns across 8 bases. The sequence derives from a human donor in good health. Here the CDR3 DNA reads TGTGCCAGCTCACCGGGACTAGGATACTACGAGCAGTACTTC. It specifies CASSPGLGYYEQYF. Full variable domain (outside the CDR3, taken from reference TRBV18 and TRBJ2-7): NAGVMQNPRHLVRRRGQEARLRCSPMKGHSHVYWYRQLPEEGLKFMVYLQKENIIDESGMPKERFSAEFPKEGPSILRIQQVVRGDSAAYFCASSPGLGYYEQYFGPGTRLTVT.